Listed below are T cell receptor beta chains from one sample, sequenced in a study of blood T cell repertoires in COVID-19. Only in-frame clones appear in the TCRdb table, and some are missing; sequencing was by immunoSEQ multiplex PCR. The repertoire includes roughly 150,000 clones, approximately 88% of them detected once, and 25% to 35% sits in the top ten. The sequencing input was peripheral blood. The receptor source for this set is a human donor in a cohort sampled during active COVID-19. The CDR3 runs from the conserved cysteine through the conserved F or W. The D gene is left open where the match is weak. The listing skips clone size in some rows; elsewhere it reads once, few, many or a size class.

>NA|NA|TRBV4-1|TRBJ1-1
TGCGCCAGCAGCCAAAGGGCAGGGGACACTGAAGCTTTCTTT
CASSQRAGDTEAFF
>NA|NA|TRBV7-9|TRBJ1-6
TGTGCCAGCAGCCCCTACGCGGGGGGAAATTCACCCCTCCACTTT
CASSPYAGGNSPLHF
>NA|NA|TRBV5-6|TRBJ2-5
TGTGCCAGCAGCTTGGCGGACACCACCCAGTACTTC
CASSLADTTQYF
>TRBD2|NA|TRBV14|TRBJ2-5
TGTGCCAGCAGCCAAGACGGGAGGGGCCAAGAGACCCAGTACTTC
CASSQDGRGQETQYF
>NA|NA|TRBV30|TRBJ2-1
TGTGCCTGGAGTGTACGAGGAGGTGAGCAGTTCTTC
CAWSVRGGEQFF
>NA|once|TRBV6-5|TRBJ2-3
TGTGCCAGCAGTTACTCGATCGGTTCAGATACGCAGTATTTT
CASSYSIGSDTQYF
>NA|NA|TRBV4-1|TRBJ1-2
TGCGCCAGCAGCCAAGTTTCAGGACTTGGAGGGGGCTACACCTTC
CASSQVSGLGGGYTF
>TRBD1|once|TRBV3-1/TRBV3-2|TRBJ1-1
TGTGCCAGCATCAACAGGGGCCTTAACACTGAAGCTTTCTTT
CASINRGLNTEAFF
>NA|NA|TRBV4-2|TRBJ2-1
TGTGCCAGCAGCCAGTCAGCGACGAGGAGCTCCTACAATGAGCAGTTCTTC
CASSQSATRSSYNEQFF
>NA|NA|TRBV5-1|TRBJ1-2
TGCGCCAGCGCGTACTCCGGGACTTCCTATGGCTACACCTTC
CASAYSGTSYGYTF
>NA|NA|TRBV6-5|TRBJ1-1
TGTGCCAGCAGTCAGACTGGCGGGTCGGCGGCTTTCTTT
CASSQTGGSAAFF
>TRBD2|few|TRBV9|TRBJ2-5
TGTGCCAGCAGCGTCGGACTAAGCGGGGTTAGGGAGACCCAGTACTTC
CASSVGLSGVRETQYF
>TRBD1|NA|TRBV2|TRBJ1-1
TGTGCCAGCGGTTTGGACAGGGGCACTGAAGCTTTCTTT
CASGLDRGTEAFF
>NA|NA|TRBV18|TRBJ2-2
TGTGCCAGCTCACCACCGGCAGGGTCCGGGGAGCTGTTTTTT
CASSPPAGSGELFF
>TRBD2|NA|TRBV2|TRBJ2-3
TGTGCCAGCAGTCGAGATGACTTAGCGGGGCGGGGCGATACGCAGTATTTT
CASSRDDLAGRGDTQYF
>NA|NA|TRBV20-1|TRBJ2-5
TGCAGTGCCCTATGGAGAATATCCCAGTACTTC
CSALWRISQYF
>TRBD1|NA|TRBV12-5|TRBJ2-7
TGTGCTAGTGGTCAGGACAGGGGGATTACCTACGAGCAGTACTTC
CASGQDRGITYEQYF
>NA|once|TRBV4-2|TRBJ1-4
TGTGCCAGCAGCCAAGTAACCGCACTCAATGAAAAACTGTTTTTT
CASSQVTALNEKLFF
>TRBD1|NA|TRBV7-2|TRBJ2-5
TGTGCCAGCAGCCTACGGACAGGGGGAGAGACCCAGTACTTC
CASSLRTGGETQYF
>TRBD1|NA|TRBV11-3|TRBJ2-1
TGTGCCAGCAGCCCTGGAAGGGACAGGCAGACCTCCTACAATGAGCAGTTCTTC
CASSPGRDRQTSYNEQFF
>TRBD1|NA|TRBV9|TRBJ1-2
TGTGCCAGCTCGAACGACAGGGAAGAACTATTCGGCTACACCTTC
CASSNDREELFGYTF
>TRBD1|NA|TRBV6-6|TRBJ1-1
TGTGCCAGCAGTCCCGGACAGGGGGCGAGTAGGACTGAAGCTTTCTTT
CASSPGQGASRTEAFF
>NA|NA|TRBV5-1|TRBJ1-4
TGCGCCAGCAGCAATGGACAGACAACTAATGAAAAACTGTTTTTT
CASSNGQTTNEKLFF
>TRBD2|NA|TRBV12-5|TRBJ2-1
TGTGCGAGTGAGCGGGGGGCCATCTCCTACAATGAGCAGTTCTTC
CASERGAISYNEQFF
>NA|NA|TRBV18|TRBJ2-7
TGTGCCAGCTCACCAAGAAACAGGGTCTACGAGCAGTACTTC
CASSPRNRVYEQYF
>NA|NA|TRBV19|TRBJ1-5
TGTGCCAGTAGTATCCCCCCTATGCCCCAGCATTTT
CASSIPPMPQHF
>NA|NA|TRBV12-3/TRBV12-4|TRBJ1-2
TGTGCCAGCAGAGAAACAGGGAATGGTGGCTACACCTTC
CASRETGNGGYTF
>TRBD1|NA|TRBV7-8|TRBJ1-1
TGTGCCAGCAGCTCCACAGGGGACATGAACACTGAAGCTTTCTTT
CASSSTGDMNTEAFF
>TRBD1|NA|TRBV18|TRBJ2-7
TGTGCCAGCTCGCCCGGGACAGGCTCCTACGAGCAGTACTTC
CASSPGTGSYEQYF
>NA|once|TRBV6-2/TRBV6-3|TRBJ1-2
TGTGCCAGCAGTTCATCAGTCGCCTATGGCTACACCTTC
CASSSSVAYGYTF
>TRBD1|NA|TRBV10-2|TRBJ2-5
TGCGCCAGCAGGGCGGGACAGGGGGCTCTGTACCAAGAGACCCAGTACTTC
CASRAGQGALYQETQYF
>TRBD2|NA|TRBV6-6|TRBJ2-5
TGTGCCAGCAGTTACGGTTTAGCGGGGAAAGAGACCCAGTACTTC
CASSYGLAGKETQYF
>NA|NA|TRBV27|TRBJ2-7
TGTGCCAGCAGTGCCGGGTCCGAGCAGTACTTC
CASSAGSEQYF
>NA|NA|TRBV19|TRBJ1-6
TGTGCCAGTAAACCAGGGGATTATAATTCACCCCTCCACTTT
CASKPGDYNSPLHF
>TRBD2|NA|TRBV6-5|TRBJ2-5
TGTGCCAGCGCTAGCGGGGGGGGTGAGACCCAGTACTTC
CASASGGGETQYF
>TRBD1|NA|TRBV7-9|TRBJ2-5
TGTGCCAGCAGCTTCCGGACAGGGCCAACCTACCAAGAGACCCAGTACTTC
CASSFRTGPTYQETQYF
>NA|NA|TRBV5-4|TRBJ1-2
TGTGCCAGCAGCTTGGCCGGGACAAGGGCGCAGGATGGCTACACCTTC
CASSLAGTRAQDGYTF
>NA|NA|TRBV5-8|TRBJ2-3
TGTGCCAGCAGCGACTCACTGCGGGGGCTCTTCACAGATACGCAGTATTTT
CASSDSLRGLFTDTQYF
>TRBD1|NA|TRBV19|TRBJ1-5
TGTGCCAGTAACAGGGGGAGTCAGCCCCAGCATTTT
CASNRGSQPQHF
>NA|NA|TRBV27|TRBJ1-2
TGTGCCATCCGACCTGCAGGGGCCGTCTATGGCTACACCTTC
CAIRPAGAVYGYTF
>NA|NA|TRBV18|TRBJ2-5
TGTGCCAGCTCACCTCGGCAGGGAAAAGAGACCCAGTACTTC
CASSPRQGKETQYF
>TRBD2|NA|TRBV7-2|TRBJ2-5
TGTGCCAGCTTACTAGCGGGGGGTTGGGAGACCCAGTACTTC
CASLLAGGWETQYF
>NA|NA|TRBV11-2|TRBJ2-5
TGTGCCAGCAGCCCCCGAGACCTAGGCAGGACCCAGTACTTC
CASSPRDLGRTQYF
>NA|NA|TRBV2|TRBJ1-6
TGTGCCAGAAGGACGGCAGCGGACCGTCGGGCACCCCTCCACTTT
CARRTAADRRAPLHF
>NA|few|TRBV2|TRBJ1-4
TGTGCCAGCAGTGCAGGGGTGTTGGAAAAACTGTTTTTT
CASSAGVLEKLFF
>TRBD1|few|TRBV19|TRBJ2-7
TGTGCCAGTAGTGTCCACGGGACAGGGGAATACGAGCAGTACTTC
CASSVHGTGEYEQYF
>TRBD2|NA|TRBV5-3|TRBJ2-5
TGTGCCAGAAGCATTTGCACTAGCGGGGGGGACCCGGAGACCCAGTACTTC
CARSICTSGGDPETQYF